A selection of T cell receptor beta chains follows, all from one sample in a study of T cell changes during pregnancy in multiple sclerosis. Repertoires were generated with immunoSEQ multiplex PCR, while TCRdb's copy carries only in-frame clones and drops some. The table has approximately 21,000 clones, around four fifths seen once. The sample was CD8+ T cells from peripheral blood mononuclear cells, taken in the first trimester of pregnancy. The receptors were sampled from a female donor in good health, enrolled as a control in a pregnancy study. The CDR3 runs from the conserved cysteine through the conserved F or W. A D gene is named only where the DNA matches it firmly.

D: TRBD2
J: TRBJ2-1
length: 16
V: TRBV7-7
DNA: TGTGCTAGCAGCTTAGAATACGGCGGGGGATACAATGAGCAGTTCTTC
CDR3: CASSLEYGGGYNEQFF

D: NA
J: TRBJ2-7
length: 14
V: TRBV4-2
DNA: TGTGCCAGCAGCCAAGTTTCGGCGGACAACGAGCAGTACTTC
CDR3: CASSQVSADNEQYF

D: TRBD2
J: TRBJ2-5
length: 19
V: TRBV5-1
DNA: TGCGCCAGCAGCTTGGCCTTAAGCGGGGGATGGTATCGGGAAGAGACCCAGTACTTC
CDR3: CASSLALSGGWYREETQYF

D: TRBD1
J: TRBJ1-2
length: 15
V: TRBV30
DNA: TGTGCCTGGAAAAAACCGGGACAGGGGGCTGCTGGCTACACCTTC
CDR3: CAWKKPGQGAAGYTF

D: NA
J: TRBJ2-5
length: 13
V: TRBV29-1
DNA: TGCAGCGCCGAAGGGGGGGCAACGAAGACCCAGTACTTC
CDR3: CSAEGGATKTQYF

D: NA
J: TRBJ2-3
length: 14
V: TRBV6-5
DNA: TGTGCCAGCAGTTACACTGGGCCCACAGATACGCAGTATTTT
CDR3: CASSYTGPTDTQYF

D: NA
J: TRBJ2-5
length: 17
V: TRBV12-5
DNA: TGTGCTAGTGGTTTGGTACAAGGGGCCCTGTACCAAGAGACCCAGTACTTC
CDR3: CASGLVQGALYQETQYF

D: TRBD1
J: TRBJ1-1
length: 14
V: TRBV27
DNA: TGTGCCAGCAGACCGACAGGGTTGAACACTGAAGCTTTCTTT
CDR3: CASRPTGLNTEAFF

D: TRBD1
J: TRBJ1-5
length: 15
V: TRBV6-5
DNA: TGTGCCAGCAGTCCCGGACAGGGGGGATTTCAGCCCCAGCATTTT
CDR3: CASSPGQGGFQPQHF

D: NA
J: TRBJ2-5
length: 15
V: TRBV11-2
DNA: TGTGCCAGCAGCTTAGAGTGGAGGGGTACGGAGACCCAGTACTTC
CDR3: CASSLEWRGTETQYF

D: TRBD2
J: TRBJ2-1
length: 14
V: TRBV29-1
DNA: TGCAGCGTGGTAGCGGGAGGCTCCTACAATGAGCAGTTCTTC
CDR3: CSVVAGGSYNEQFF

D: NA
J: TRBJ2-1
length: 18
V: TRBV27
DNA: TGTGCCAGCCTAGGCAGGGGGCGCGGGAGGGCCAGGTACAATGAGCAGTTCTTC
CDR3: CASLGRGRGRARYNEQFF

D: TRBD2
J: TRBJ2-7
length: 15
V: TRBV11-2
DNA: TGTGCCAGCAGCCGTGGACTAGCGGGTATGGACGAGCAGTACTTC
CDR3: CASSRGLAGMDEQYF

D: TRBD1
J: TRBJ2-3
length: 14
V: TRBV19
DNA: TGTGCCAGTAGGATAACAGGGGGTCCAGATACGCAGTATTTT
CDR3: CASRITGGPDTQYF

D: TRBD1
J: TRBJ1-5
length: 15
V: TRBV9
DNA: TGTGCCAGCAGCACAGGGGTCGATGGCAATCAGCCCCAGCATTTT
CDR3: CASSTGVDGNQPQHF

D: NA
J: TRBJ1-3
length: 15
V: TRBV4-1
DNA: TGCGCCAGCAGCCCCCCGGCAGGGACTGGAAACACCATATATTTT
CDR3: CASSPPAGTGNTIYF

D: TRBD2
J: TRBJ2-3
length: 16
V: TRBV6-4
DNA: TGTGCCAGCAGTGAAGAGGGGCAGGGAGGGGCAGATACGCAGTATTTT
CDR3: CASSEEGQGGADTQYF

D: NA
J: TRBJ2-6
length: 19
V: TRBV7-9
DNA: TGTGCCAGCAGCTTATTAGCGGGACAGGGATCAACTGGGGCCAACGTCCTGACTTTC
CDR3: CASSLLAGQGSTGANVLTF

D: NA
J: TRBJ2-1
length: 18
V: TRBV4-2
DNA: TGTGCCAGCAGCCAAGATTCCGTTCGGGGAAGATCCTACAATGAGCAGTTCTTC
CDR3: CASSQDSVRGRSYNEQFF

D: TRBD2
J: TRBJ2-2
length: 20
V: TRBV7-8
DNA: TGTGCCAGCAGCTTAGTGGGACTAGCGGGGCTAACTCAGGGCACCGGGGAGCTGTTTTTT
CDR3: CASSLVGLAGLTQGTGELFF